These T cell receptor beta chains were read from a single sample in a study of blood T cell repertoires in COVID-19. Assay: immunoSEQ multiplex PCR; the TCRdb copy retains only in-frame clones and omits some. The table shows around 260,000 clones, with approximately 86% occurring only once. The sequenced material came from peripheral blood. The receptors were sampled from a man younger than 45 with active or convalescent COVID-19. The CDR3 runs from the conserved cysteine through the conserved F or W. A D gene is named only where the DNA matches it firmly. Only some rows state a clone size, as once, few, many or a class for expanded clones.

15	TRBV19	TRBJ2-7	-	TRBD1	TGTGCCAGTAGTAACGGCAGGGGGCCAGAATACGAGCAGTACTTC	CASSNGRGPEYEQYF
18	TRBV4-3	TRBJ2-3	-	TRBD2	TGCGCCAGCAGCCAAGATTGGGTACTAGCGGTAAGCACAGATACGCAGTATTTT	CASSQDWVLAVSTDTQYF
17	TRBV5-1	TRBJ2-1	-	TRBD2	TGCGCCAGCAGCAAAATACTAGCGGGGGGACCTTACAATGAGCAGTTCTTC	CASSKILAGGPYNEQFF
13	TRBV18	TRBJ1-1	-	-	TGTGCCAGCTCACCTTTTAAGAACACTGAAGCTTTCTTT	CASSPFKNTEAFF
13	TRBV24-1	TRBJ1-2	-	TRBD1	TGTGCCACCACCCATGGGACAGGGGCTGGCTACACCTTC	CATTHGTGAGYTF
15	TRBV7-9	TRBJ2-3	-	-	TGTGCCAGCAGCGCACACAGGGATTTGACAGATACGCAGTATTTT	CASSAHRDLTDTQYF
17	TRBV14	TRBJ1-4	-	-	TGTGCCAGCAGCCAAGAGGCCCGCGGTCGACCCGATGAAAAACTGTTTTTT	CASSQEARGRPDEKLFF
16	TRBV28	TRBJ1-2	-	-	TGTGCCAGCAGTTTCCGGCCGCAAGGGACTGTACATGGCTACACCTTC	CASSFRPQGTVHGYTF
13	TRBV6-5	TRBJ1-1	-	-	TGTGCCAGCAGTTACGAGTCTTCGGCTGAAGCTTTCTTT	CASSYESSAEAFF
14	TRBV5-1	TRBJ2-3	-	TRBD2	TGCGCCAGCAGCTTGAGCGGGGGCACAGATACGCAGTATTTT	CASSLSGGTDTQYF
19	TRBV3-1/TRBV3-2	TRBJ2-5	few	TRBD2	TGTGCCAGCAGCCAAGATCTTATGGGACTAGCGGGGGGGCCAGAGACCCAGTACTTC	CASSQDLMGLAGGPETQYF
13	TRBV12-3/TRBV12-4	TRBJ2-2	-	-	TGTGCCAGCAGTTTGGCCCATACCGGGGAGCTGTTTTTT	CASSLAHTGELFF
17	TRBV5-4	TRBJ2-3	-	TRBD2	TGTGCCAGCAGCTTGGGCGGGGGGGCCCCCCGCACAGATACGCAGTATTTT	CASSLGGGAPRTDTQYF
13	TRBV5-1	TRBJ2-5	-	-	TGCGCCAGCAGCTTTGAAGGGGTAGAGACCCAGTACTTC	CASSFEGVETQYF
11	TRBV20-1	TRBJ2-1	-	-	TGCAGTGCTAGGAACGGGGTGGTTCAGTTCTTC	CSARNGVVQFF
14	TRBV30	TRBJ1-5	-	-	TGTGCCTGGAGTATATCGACGGGGAGCCAGCCCCAGCATTTT	CAWSISTGSQPQHF
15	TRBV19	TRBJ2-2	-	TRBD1	TGTGCCAGTAGCTCCCGACAGGGTGGAACCGGGGAGCTGTTTTTT	CASSSRQGGTGELFF
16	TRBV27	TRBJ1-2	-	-	TGTGCCAGCAGTTTCTCCCCCGTGCAAGCGCTCTATGGCTACACCTTC	CASSFSPVQALYGYTF
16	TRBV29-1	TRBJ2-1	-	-	TGCAGCTCCATGACCAGGGGCAGGTTTTCATTCAATGAGCAGTTCTTC	CSSMTRGRFSFNEQFF
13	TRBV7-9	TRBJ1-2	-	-	TGTGCCAGCAGCCGCTCGGGACTAAATGGCTACACCTTC	CASSRSGLNGYTF
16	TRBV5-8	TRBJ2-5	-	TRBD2	TGTGCCAGCAGCACCGGGACTAGCGGGGCCTCGGAGACCCAGTACTTC	CASSTGTSGASETQYF
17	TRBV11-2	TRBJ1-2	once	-	TGTGCCAGCAGCTTAGCGGAGGGCTCGGGGCGAAACTATGGCTACACCTTC	CASSLAEGSGRNYGYTF
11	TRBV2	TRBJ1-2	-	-	TGTGCCAGCAGTCGGGGGATCAGCTACACCTTC	CASSRGISYTF
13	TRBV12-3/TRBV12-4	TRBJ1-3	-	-	TGTGCCAGCAGCCCCGCCGAGGGAAACACCATATATTTT	CASSPAEGNTIYF
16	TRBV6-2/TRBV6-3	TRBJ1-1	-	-	TGTGCCAGCAGTTACGTGTCCAGCGCTATGAACACTGAAGCTTTCTTT	CASSYVSSAMNTEAFF
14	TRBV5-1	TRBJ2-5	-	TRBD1	TGCGCCAGCAGCACGGGGGACAGGGCCGAGACCCAGTACTTC	CASSTGDRAETQYF
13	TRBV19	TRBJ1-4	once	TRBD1	TGTGCCAGTAGTAATGGACAGGGGGAAAAACTGTTTTTT	CASSNGQGEKLFF
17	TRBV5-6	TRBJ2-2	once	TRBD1	TGTGCCAGCAGCTTGTGGTTGGGACAGGGTTTCACCGGGGAGCTGTTTTTT	CASSLWLGQGFTGELFF
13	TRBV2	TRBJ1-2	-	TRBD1	TGTGCCAGCACCAAGGACAGGAACTATGGCTACACCTTC	CASTKDRNYGYTF
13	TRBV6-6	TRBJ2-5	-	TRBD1	TGTGCCAGCAGTACCGGGACAGAAGAGACCCAGTACTTC	CASSTGTEETQYF
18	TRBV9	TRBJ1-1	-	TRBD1	TGTGCCAGCAGCTTAACAGGGGGCCGATCGTTTGATAACACTGAAGCTTTCTTT	CASSLTGGRSFDNTEAFF
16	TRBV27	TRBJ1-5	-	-	TGTGCCAGCAGCCCGCAGGGGTGGGTTGGCAATCAGCCCCAGCATTTT	CASSPQGWVGNQPQHF
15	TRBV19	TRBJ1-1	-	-	TGTGCCAGTAGTATTGGAGGGACGGGGAACACTGAAGCTTTCTTT	CASSIGGTGNTEAFF
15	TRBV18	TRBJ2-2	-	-	TGTGCCAGCTCAGGTCGTCAGGCCAACACCGGGGAGCTGTTTTTT	CASSGRQANTGELFF
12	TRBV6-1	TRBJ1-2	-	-	TGTGCCAGCAGTGATAGTCGCTATGGCTACACCTTC	CASSDSRYGYTF
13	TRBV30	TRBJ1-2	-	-	TGTGCCTGGGCGTCGGGACCCACTAGCGGCTACACCTTC	CAWASGPTSGYTF
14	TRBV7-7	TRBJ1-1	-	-	TGTGCCAGCAGCTTAGGGTCCGGGGACACTGAAGCTTTCTTT	CASSLGSGDTEAFF
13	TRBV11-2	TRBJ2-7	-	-	TGTGCCAGCGGACCACAGGGCTCCTACGAGCAGTACTTC	CASGPQGSYEQYF
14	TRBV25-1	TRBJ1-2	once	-	TGTGCCAGCAGTGAATGGGGAGGGGAAAATGGCTACACCTTC	CASSEWGGENGYTF
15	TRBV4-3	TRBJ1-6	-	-	TGCGCCAGCAGCCAAGATGACGGGGATCATTCACCCCTCCACTTT	CASSQDDGDHSPLHF
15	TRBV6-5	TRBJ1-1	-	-	TGTGCCAGCAGTTACGTGGCCCTGGGAGCCGCTGAAGCTTTCTTT	CASSYVALGAAEAFF
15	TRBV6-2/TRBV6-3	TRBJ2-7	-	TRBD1	TGTGCCAGCAGTCTAACCGGGACAGGGCAGTACGAGCAGTACTTC	CASSLTGTGQYEQYF
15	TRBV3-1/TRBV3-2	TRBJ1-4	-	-	TGTGCCAGCAGCCAAGCCCGGGTTCTTCGGGAAAAACTGTTTTTT	CASSQARVLREKLFF
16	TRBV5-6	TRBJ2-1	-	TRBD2	TGTGCCAGCAGCCATGGACTAGGGGTCGGCCCCAATGAGCAGTTCTTC	CASSHGLGVGPNEQFF
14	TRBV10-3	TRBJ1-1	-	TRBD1	TGTGCCATCAGTGAGTCCGGGACAGCATTAGAAGCTTTCTTT	CAISESGTALEAFF
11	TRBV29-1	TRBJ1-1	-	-	TGCAGCGTTGACGGGGGGGTTGAAGCTTTCTTT	CSVDGGVEAFF